The present entry profiles one T cell receptor beta chain with its context. What it binds is unknown. This sample is part of a study of T cells after yellow fever vaccination. Study-level background: The authors prepared low-cell-number fractions using SMART-Seq v4 Ultra Low Input.

Template switching with 5'RACE generated the TCR cDNA and added a universal primer site and UMIs. TCRdb reprocessed the 5' RACE reads with MiXCR, giving one entry per CDR3 protein. The repertoire holds 620,000 or so distinct CDR3 sequences, with roughly an eighth as singletons. Overall study findings and caveats: FACS-sorted repertoires could contain abundant clonotypes contaminating from the bulk population. Some clonotypes were seen in both the CD4 and the CD8 compartments. These made up a small share and likely arose from convergent recombination.

The CDR3 is 22 amino acids. Trimming cost V 4 bases and J 1 base; bases outside gene matches: 21. The germline V gene encodes CDR1 SGHRS and CDR2 YFSETQ. The sample here was PBMCs, taken on the day of the yellow fever booster vaccination. The clonotype comes from a man aged 25-45 years who received the YFV17D yellow fever vaccine. The V and J genes are TRBV5-1 and TRBJ2-1; 12 bases align to TRBD1. The CDR3 bases are TGCGCCAGCAGCGGGGGGACAGGGGGCGGATTGTCTATCGGGAGATCCTACAATGAGCAGTTCTTC. It is translated as CASSGGTGGGLSIGRSYNEQFF.